The 2 T cell receptor beta chains listed next were all sequenced from one sample in a study of naive and memory T cell subsets. For these TCRs, the target antigens are not known. The beta constant-region primer was an equimolar mix of two oligonucleotides covering TRBC1 and TRBC2. Four rounds of PCR amplified the ligated cDNA using nested alpha and beta constant-region primers plus SP2. MiXCR, applied by TCRdb to the UMI-ligation and nested PCR reads, yields one record per CDR3 protein. The table lists around 140,000 distinct CDR3 sequences, approximately 21% of them singletons. Overall study results and limits: Naive repertoires, especially CD8, held a few larger clonotypes, possibly memory cells re-expressing CD45RA.

Sequencing used naive CD8+ T cells from blood. These receptors all come from a human donor in good health.

The rearrangement joins TRBV9 to TRBJ2-7; 11 bases are shared with TRBD2. The junction had 0 bases not matched to a gene; V was cut back by 0 bases and J by 4 bases. This CDR3 region has 14 residues. Looked up from germline, CDR1 is SGDLS and CDR2 is YYNGEE. The CDR3 spells CASSVGLAGYEQYF. CDR3 coding DNA: TGTGCCAGCAGCGTAGGACTAGCGGGGTACGAGCAGTACTTC.

The rearrangement uses TRBV19 and TRBJ2-7, with D maybe TRBD1 (6 bases). Looked up from germline, CDR1 is LNHDA and CDR2 is SQIVND (reference sequence). CDR3 length: 13 residues. The V gene lost 4 bases and the J gene lost 4 bases, with 11 bases spanning the gap. The DNA of the CDR3 is TGTGCCAGTAGTACCGGACAGCCATACGAGCAGTACTTC. This codes for CASSTGQPYEQYF.